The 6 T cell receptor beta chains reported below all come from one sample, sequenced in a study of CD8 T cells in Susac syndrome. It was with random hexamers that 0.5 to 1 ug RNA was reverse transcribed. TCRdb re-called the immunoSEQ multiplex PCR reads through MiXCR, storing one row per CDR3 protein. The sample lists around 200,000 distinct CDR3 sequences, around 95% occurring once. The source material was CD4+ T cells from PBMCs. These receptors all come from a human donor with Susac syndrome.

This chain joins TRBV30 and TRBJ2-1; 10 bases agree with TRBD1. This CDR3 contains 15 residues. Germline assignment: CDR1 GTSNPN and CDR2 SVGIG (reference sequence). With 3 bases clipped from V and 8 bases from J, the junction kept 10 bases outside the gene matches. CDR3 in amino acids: CAWSADRGRGYEQFF. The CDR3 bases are TGTGCCTGGAGCGCCGACAGGGGGCGCGGTTATGAGCAGTTCTTC.

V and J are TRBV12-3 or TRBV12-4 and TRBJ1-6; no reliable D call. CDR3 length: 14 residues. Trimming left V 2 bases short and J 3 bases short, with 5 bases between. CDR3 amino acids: CASSLQSYNSPLHF. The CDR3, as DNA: TGTGCCAGCAGTTTACAGAGCTATAATTCACCCCTCCACTTT.

The CDR3 is CAVREGTVGAEQYF. DNA for the CDR3: TGTGCCGTACGAGAAGGAACAGTCGGCGCCGAGCAGTACTTC. The chain couples TRBV10-3 to TRBJ2-7; unclear D gene. The germline gives CDR1 ENHRY, CDR2 SYGVKD. The CDR3 loop spans 14 amino acids. V was clipped by 11 bases and J by 6 bases, with 23 bases between them.

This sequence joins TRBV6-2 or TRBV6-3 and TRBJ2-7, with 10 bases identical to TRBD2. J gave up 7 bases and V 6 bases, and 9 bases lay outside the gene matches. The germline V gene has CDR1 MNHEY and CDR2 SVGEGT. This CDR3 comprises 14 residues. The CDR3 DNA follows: TGTGCCAGCAGAGAAGGACTAGCGGAGAAAGAGCAGTACTTC. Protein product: CASREGLAEKEQYF.

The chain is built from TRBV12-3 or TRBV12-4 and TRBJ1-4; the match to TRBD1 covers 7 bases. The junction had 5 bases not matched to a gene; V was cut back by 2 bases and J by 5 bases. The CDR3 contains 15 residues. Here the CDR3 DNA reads TGTGCCAGCAGTTTACTGACAGGGTCGAATGAAAAACTGTTTTTT. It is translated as CASSLLTGSNEKLFF.

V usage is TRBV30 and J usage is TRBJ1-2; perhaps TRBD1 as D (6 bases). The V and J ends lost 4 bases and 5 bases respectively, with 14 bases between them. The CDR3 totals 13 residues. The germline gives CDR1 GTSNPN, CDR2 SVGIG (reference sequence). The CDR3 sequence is CAWTPGGAYGYTF. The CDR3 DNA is TGTGCCTGGACCCCGGGGGGCGCATATGGCTACACCTTC.